These 28 T cell receptor beta chains originate from one sample sequenced in a study of blood T cell repertoires in COVID-19. Produced via immunoSEQ multiplex PCR; TCRdb's table is partial and in-frame only. The sample yields 200,000 to 250,000 clones, 80% to 85% seen once. The sample comprised PBMCs or T cells enriched from blood (not recorded which). The receptors originated from a woman aged 40 to 49 who had recovered from COVID-19.

This clone was counted a single time. This CDR3 is CASSRLAGAYEQYF. The CDR3 coding sequence is TGTGCCAGCAGTCGACTAGCGGGAGCTTACGAGCAGTACTTC. V gene TRBV28 combines with J gene TRBJ2-7; 12 bases are a match to TRBD2. The J segment lost 4 bases and the V segment lost 5 bases, leaving 3 bases of the junction unmatched. The CDR3 has 14 residues. Germline V gene lookup returns CDR1 MDHEN and CDR2 SYDVKM.

J is TRBJ2-7 and V is TRBV5-5; 9 bases agree with TRBD1. Germline CDR1 and CDR2: SGHKS and YYEKEE (reference sequence). The V and J ends lost 4 bases and 4 bases, in that order; junction bases with no gene match: 6. The CDR3 has 14 residues. CDR3 protein: CASSTGQGIYEQYF. DNA for the CDR3: TGTGCCAGCAGCACGGGACAGGGTATTTACGAGCAGTACTTC.

A single count supports this clone. The V and J genes are TRBV11-3 and TRBJ2-3; a weak D match, TRBD1 (5 bases). The ends were cut back, 1 base at V and 2 bases at J, with 13 bases in the middle. CDR1 and CDR2 (germline): SGHNT, YENEEA. The CDR3 is 16 residues long. The CDR3 DNA sequence: TGTGCCAGCAGCTTAGGGGTCGCAGGGAACACAGATACGCAGTATTTT. The encoded protein is CASSLGVAGNTDTQYF.

This chain joins TRBV11-3 and TRBJ2-5; the D gene is possibly TRBD2 (6 bases). This CDR3 has 17 residues. V was cut by 2 bases and J by 3 bases, with 19 bases left in between. Germline CDR1 and CDR2: SGHNT and YENEEA. This CDR3 reads CASSLNLDSGLKETQYF. The CDR3 nucleotides read TGTGCCAGCAGCTTAAACCTCGATAGCGGCTTGAAAGAGACCCAGTACTTC.

This chain links TRBV6-5 with TRBJ2-7; D gene uncertain. This CDR3 is 11 amino acids long. CDR1 is MNHEY and CDR2 is SVGAGI in the germline V gene. Trimming took 7 bases from V and 2 from J, leaving 6 bases between them. CDR3: CASTSTYEQYV. CDR3 sequence (DNA): TGTGCCAGCACATCCACCTACGAGCAGTACGTC.

The chain joins TRBV18 to TRBJ2-2; D is undetermined. Germline CDR1 KGHSH, CDR2 LQKENI. The CDR3 runs 14 residues. V lost 3 bases and J lost 4, with 9 bases in between. Here the CDR3 DNA reads TGTGCCAGCTCACCGGCCCCCTCCACCGGGGAGCTGTTTTTT. Translating gives CASSPAPSTGELFF.

The rearrangement joins TRBV7-8 to TRBJ2-2, with 12 positions matching TRBD2. Germline V lookup: CDR1 SGHVS, CDR2 FQNEAQ. The CDR3 has 18 residues. Trimming at V came to 6 bases and at J to 6 bases, leaving 14 bases not matched to a gene. The CDR3 DNA reads as TGTGCCAGCAGAGAGGGACTAGCGGGTAGACAAAACTCCGGGGAGCTGTTTTTT. Translation: CASREGLAGRQNSGELFF. The full variable domain, completed using reference TRBV7-8 and TRBJ2-2, is GAGVSQSPRYKVAKRGQDVALRCDPISGHVSLFWYQQALGQGPEFLTYFQNEAQLDKSGLPSDRFFAERPEGSVSTLKIQRTQQEDSAVYLCASREGLAGRQNSGELFFGEGSRLTVL.

This clone was seen just once. The gene calls are TRBV29-1 and TRBJ2-2; D might be TRBD2 (6 bases). This CDR3 has 15 amino acids. V was cut by 6 bases and J by 0 bases, with 14 bases left in between. The germline V gene encodes CDR1 SQVTM and CDR2 ANQGSEA. The CDR3 here is CSVATGLPNTGELFF. CDR3 coding DNA: TGCAGCGTGGCTACGGGACTCCCGAACACCGGGGAGCTGTTTTTT.

Points on this clone: At one end the junction does not follow the germline gene, possibly because of a read error. The rearrangement joins TRBV10-3 to TRBJ2-7; 12 nucleotides align to TRBD1. Germline CDR1 and CDR2: ENHRY and SYGVKD. The CDR3 is 13 residues long. The CDR3 DNA is TGTGCCATCAGTGATAGGGGACAGGGGGCCGCGAGCTTC. Residues: CAISDRGQGAASF.

The rearrangement uses TRBV2 and TRBJ1-5; 12 bases map to TRBD1. The CDR3 extends over 16 amino acids. The V gene end was trimmed by 6 bases and the J gene end by 3 bases; junction bases not matched to a gene: 6. Germline CDR1 and CDR2: SNHLY and FYNNEI. The CDR3 protein is CASRGGQGAFNQPQHF. For the CDR3, the DNA is TGTGCCAGCAGGGGGGGACAGGGGGCCTTCAATCAGCCCCAGCATTTT.

The V gene is TRBV4-1, the J gene TRBJ1-2, with 7 nucleotides matching TRBD1. Unmatched junction bases numbered 13, after V lost 0 bases and J lost 9 bases. CDR1 is MGHRA and CDR2 is YSYEKL in the germline V gene. This CDR3 has 16 residues. CDR3 bases: TGCGCCAGCAGCCAAGAAGTCGGGACAGCTATCGCTCGCTACACCTTC. It specifies CASSQEVGTAIARYTF.

This chain joins TRBV2 and TRBJ1-1; D is possibly TRBD1 (6 bases). Trimming cost V 5 bases and J 4 bases, with 11 bases left between them. Germline CDR1 SNHLY, CDR2 FYNNEI. This CDR3 is built from 13 residues. CDR3 bases: TGTGCCAGCAGTACCGAAGGGGGCACTGAAGCTTTCTTT. Amino acids: CASSTEGGTEAFF.

V gene TRBV7-9 combines with J gene TRBJ2-1, with 7 bases fitting TRBD2. Germline V gene sequence: CDR1 SEHNR, CDR2 FQNEAQ (reference sequence). The CDR3 contains 15 residues. J was trimmed by 3 bases and V by 1 base; bases with no gene match: 3. Here the CDR3 reads CASSLGLADYNEQFF. The DNA of the CDR3 is TGTGCCAGCAGCTTAGGTCTAGCGGACTACAATGAGCAGTTCTTC.

The chain is built from TRBV9 and TRBJ1-2; D is perhaps TRBD1 (5 bases). The CDR3 extends over 13 amino acids. Per the germline V gene, CDR1 is SGDLS and CDR2 is YYNGEE. The ends were cut back, 4 bases at V and 3 bases at J, with 10 bases in the middle. The CDR3 DNA reads as TGTGCCAGCAGCCCAGGGAATGACTATGGCTACACCTTC. Its translation: CASSPGNDYGYTF.

The chain carries TRBV2 and TRBJ2-7, with 7 bases identical to TRBD1. Germline CDR1 is SNHLY and CDR2 is FYNNEI. The CDR3 sequence is 13 residues long. Trimming removed 4 bases from V and 4 bases from J; junction bases left unmatched: 4. CDR3 DNA sequence: TGTGCCAGCAGTGGGGCAGGGGGTTACGAGCAGTACTTC. Its protein is CASSGAGGYEQYF. The full variable domain, rest sourced from reference TRBV2 and TRBJ2-7, is EPEVTQTPSHQVTQMGQEVILRCVPISNHLYFYWYRQILGQKVEFLVSFYNNEISEKSEIFDDQFSVERPDGSNFTLKIRSTKLEDSAMYFCASSGAGGYEQYFGPGTRLTVT.

The chain has TRBV7-8 and TRBJ1-3, with D perhaps matching TRBD1 (6 bases). Germline-derived CDR1 and CDR2 are SGHVS and FQNEAQ. Trimming pared 1 base from V and 4 bases from J, leaving 20 bases between. The CDR3 consists of 18 residues. In DNA form, the CDR3 reads TGTGCCAGCAGCTTAGTAGCGCTAGGGGGTGCGCGAGGAAACACCATATATTTT. It translates to CASSLVALGGARGNTIYF.

The chain has TRBV28 and TRBJ1-2; D ambiguous. In germline, CDR1 is MDHEN, CDR2 SYDVKM. V was pared by 5 bases and J by 4 bases, with 17 bases between. This CDR3 comprises 15 residues. The CDR3 bases are TGTGCCAGCAGTCCCCGCGGAGGAACGGCCTATGGCTACACCTTC. Translation gives CASSPRGGTAYGYTF.

The sample holds one count of this clone. This chain connects TRBV28 to TRBJ1-6; 7 bases agree with TRBD1. CDR1 and CDR2 (germline): MDHEN, SYDVKM. Germline trimming cut 6 bases from V and 9 bases from J; bases unmatched to any gene: 5. The CDR3 is 13 residues long. The CDR3 region is CASSGTDFSPLHF. The CDR3 nucleotides are TGTGCCAGCAGCGGGACAGACTTTTCACCCCTCCACTTT.

This chain connects TRBV5-1 to TRBJ1-2; TRBD1 agrees at 8 bases. V was clipped by 1 base and J by 5 bases; unmatched bases: 7. This CDR3 comprises 15 residues. The germline CDR1 and CDR2 sequences are SGHRS and YFSETQ. The CDR3 DNA follows: TGCGCCAGCAGCTTGTTCGGGACAGGCTGGTATGGCTACACCTTC. Translating it yields CASSLFGTGWYGYTF.

The chain has TRBV19 and TRBJ2-7, with 10 bases fitting TRBD1. Germline trimming cut 6 bases from V and 1 base from J; bases unmatched to any gene: 6. The CDR3 loop spans 15 amino acids. Looked up from germline, CDR1 is LNHDA and CDR2 is SQIVND (reference sequence). CDR3 nucleotide sequence: TGTGCCAGTAGAGCACGACAGGGGGCTTCCTACGAGCAGTACTTC. It codes for CASRARQGASYEQYF. Combining the CDR3 with reference TRBV19 and TRBJ2-7 gives the whole variable domain DGGITQSPKYLFRKEGQNVTLSCEQNLNHDAMYWYRQDPGQGLRLIYYSQIVNDFQKGDIAEGYSVSREKKESFPLTVTSAQKNPTAFYLCASRARQGASYEQYFGPGTRLTVT.

The chain employs TRBV10-3 and TRBJ2-1, with 12 bases matching TRBD2. Germline V gene lookup returns CDR1 ENHRY and CDR2 SYGVKD. The CDR3 loop spans 13 amino acids. V gave up 11 bases and J gave up 8 bases; unmatched junction bases: 7. The CDR3 nucleotides are TGTGCCGCGACTAGCGGGAGTGTGGATGAGCAGTTCTTC. This translates into CAATSGSVDEQFF.

This clone was observed a few times. This chain joins TRBV6-2 or TRBV6-3 and TRBJ2-6; D is uncertain. V lost 6 bases and J lost 3, with 9 bases in between. Germline values: CDR1 MNHEY, CDR2 SVGEGT. The CDR3 loop spans 14 amino acids. The chain's CDR3 is CASSLPRGANVLTF. The DNA for the CDR3 is TGTGCCAGCAGCCTCCCCCGTGGGGCCAACGTCCTGACTTTC.

Worth noting for this clone: This sample also contains other DNA sequences that code for the same CDR3. This chain joins TRBV28 and TRBJ1-3; D is perhaps TRBD1 (5 bases). The germline V and J ends were trimmed by 2 bases and 0 bases, with 5 bases remaining between them. Germline CDR1 reads MDHEN; CDR2 reads SYDVKM. There are 14 residues in the CDR3. Written as DNA, the CDR3 is TGTGCCAGCAGTTTACAGGGCTCTGGAAACACCATATATTTT. Its translation: CASSLQGSGNTIYF.

The chain recombines TRBV2 with TRBJ2-7; 10 bases match TRBD2. Germline V gene lookup returns CDR1 SNHLY and CDR2 FYNNEI. With 5 bases clipped from V and 0 bases from J, the junction kept 4 bases outside the gene matches. The CDR3 is 15 residues long. This chain's CDR3 is CASSSASGSSYEQYF. DNA for the CDR3: TGTGCCAGCAGTTCCGCTAGCGGGAGCTCCTACGAGCAGTACTTC. The full variable domain, with the rest looked up from reference TRBV2 and TRBJ2-7, is EPEVTQTPSHQVTQMGQEVILRCVPISNHLYFYWYRQILGQKVEFLVSFYNNEISEKSEIFDDQFSVERPDGSNFTLKIRSTKLEDSAMYFCASSSASGSSYEQYFGPGTRLTVT.

The CDR3 DNA is TGTGCCAGCAGCGCAGGAGGGGAACTGAACACTGAAGCTTTCTTT. It is translated as CASSAGGELNTEAFF. This chain connects TRBV9 to TRBJ1-1; possibly TRBD1 for D (5 bases). The CDR3 spans 15 residues. From germline, CDR1 is SGDLS and CDR2 YYNGEE. V was cut by 3 bases and J by 0 bases, with 12 bases left in between.

The chain couples TRBV28 to TRBJ2-3; 7 positions match TRBD2. V dropped 5 bases and J dropped 0; count of bases not matched to a gene: 2. The CDR3 is made up of 14 amino acids. The germline V gene encodes CDR1 MDHEN and CDR2 SYDVKM. In DNA form, the CDR3 reads TGTGCCAGCAGTACAGCGGGGAGCACAGATACGCAGTATTTT. Protein product: CASSTAGSTDTQYF.

The gene calls are TRBV27 and TRBJ1-1, with D possibly TRBD1 on 6 matching bases. Per germline, CDR1 MNHEY and CDR2 SMNVEV (reference sequence). This CDR3 spans 14 amino acids. V dropped 5 bases and J dropped 4 bases, with 14 bases sitting between them. Here the CDR3 DNA reads TGTGCCAGCAGTCCTCGGACAGATTCCACTGAAGCTTTCTTT. It translates to CASSPRTDSTEAFF.

In its sample, this clone was seen once. J is TRBJ1-5 and V is TRBV7-8; weak D call: TRBD1 (5 bases). CDR3 length: 18 residues. The germline V gene has CDR1 SGHVS and CDR2 FQNEAQ. V lost 2 bases and J 3 bases, leaving 20 bases between the germline ends. Here the CDR3 reads CASSLLDGLKDTNQPQHF. CDR3 nucleotide sequence: TGTGCCAGCAGCTTACTGGACGGGCTAAAGGACACCAATCAGCCCCAGCATTTT.